The present T cell receptor beta chain was sequenced within a study of T-cell memory formation after mild COVID-19. Study-level points and caveats: Clones that contracted clustered mainly in CM and EM if CD4+ and in EMRA if CD8+.

TCRdb used MiXCR to reprocess the 5' RACE reads, holding one entry per CDR3 protein. The sample holds about 140,000 distinct CDR3 sequences, around 15% seen once. CDR1 is SGHDT and CDR2 is YYEEEE in the germline V gene. The J segment lost 6 bases and the V segment lost 0 bases, leaving 5 bases of the junction unmatched. The CDR3 contains 14 residues. This clonotype was counted a few times. Its antigen is not identified. This TCR was recovered from an adult woman who had mild COVID-19 (a few samples of this study predate the infection). Cell type and time point are not known. The sample comprised PBMCs or a T cell subset sorted from them (not recorded which). This rearrangement joins TRBV5-6 to TRBJ1-2; 7 positions match TRBD1. The CDR3 DNA follows: TGTGCCAGCAGCTTGGAGGGACAGCCCCATGGCTACACCTTC. This encodes CASSLEGQPHGYTF.